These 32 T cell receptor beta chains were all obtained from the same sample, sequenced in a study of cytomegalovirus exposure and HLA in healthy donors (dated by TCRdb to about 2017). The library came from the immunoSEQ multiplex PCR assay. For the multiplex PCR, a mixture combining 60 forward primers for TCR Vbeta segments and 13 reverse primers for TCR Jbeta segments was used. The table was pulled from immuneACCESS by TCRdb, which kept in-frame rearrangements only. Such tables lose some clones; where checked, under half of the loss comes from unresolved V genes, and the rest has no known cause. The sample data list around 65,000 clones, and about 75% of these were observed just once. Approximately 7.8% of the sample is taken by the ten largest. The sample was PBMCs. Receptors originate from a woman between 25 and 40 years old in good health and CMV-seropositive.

CDR3 loop: CASSLAGTGELFF. CDR3 DNA: TGTGCCAGCAGCTTGGCCGGGACCGGGGAGCTGTTTTTT. The chain couples TRBV5-4 to TRBJ2-2; D is ambiguous. Trimming took 0 bases from V and 5 from J, leaving 5 bases between them. There are 13 residues in the CDR3. Germline lookup yields CDR1 SGHNT and CDR2 YYREEE (reference sequence).

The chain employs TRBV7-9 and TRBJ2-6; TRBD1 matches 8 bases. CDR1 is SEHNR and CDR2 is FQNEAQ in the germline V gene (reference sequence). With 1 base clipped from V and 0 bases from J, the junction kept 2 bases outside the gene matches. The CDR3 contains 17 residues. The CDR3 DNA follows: TGTGCCAGCAGCTTAGGGACAGGGTTCTCTGGGGCCAACGTCCTGACTTTC. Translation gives CASSLGTGFSGANVLTF.

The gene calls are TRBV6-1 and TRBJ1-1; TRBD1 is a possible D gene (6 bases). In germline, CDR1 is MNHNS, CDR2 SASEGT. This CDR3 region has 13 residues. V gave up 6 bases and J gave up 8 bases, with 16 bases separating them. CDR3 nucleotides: TGTGCCAGCAGCAAAGGGGGGGCCTTAGAAGCTTTCTTT. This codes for CASSKGGALEAFF.

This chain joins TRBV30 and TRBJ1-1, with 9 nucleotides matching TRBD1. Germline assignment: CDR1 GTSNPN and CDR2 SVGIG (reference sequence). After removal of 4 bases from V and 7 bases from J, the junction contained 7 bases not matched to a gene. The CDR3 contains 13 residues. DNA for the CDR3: TGTGCCTGGACCGGGACAGGGAAGGGTGAAGCTTTCTTT. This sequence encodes CAWTGTGKGEAFF.

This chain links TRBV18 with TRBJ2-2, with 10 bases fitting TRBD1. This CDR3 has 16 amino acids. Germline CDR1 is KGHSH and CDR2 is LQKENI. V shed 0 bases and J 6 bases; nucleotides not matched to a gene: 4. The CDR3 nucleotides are TGTGCCAGCTCACCACCGGGACAGGGGCGAGCCGGGGAGCTGTTTTTT. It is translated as CASSPPGQGRAGELFF.

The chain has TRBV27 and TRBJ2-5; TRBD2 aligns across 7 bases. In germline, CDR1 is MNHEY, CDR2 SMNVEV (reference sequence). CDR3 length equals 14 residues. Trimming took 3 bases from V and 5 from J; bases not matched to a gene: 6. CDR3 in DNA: TGTGCCAGCAGTTTGGGGGAGGGATGGGAGACCCAGTACTTC. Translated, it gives CASSLGEGWETQYF.

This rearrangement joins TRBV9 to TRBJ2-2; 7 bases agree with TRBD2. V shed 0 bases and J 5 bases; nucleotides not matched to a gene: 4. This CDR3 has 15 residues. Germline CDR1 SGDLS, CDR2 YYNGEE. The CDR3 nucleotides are TGTGCCAGCAGCGTAGCGGGAGGTTTTACCGGGGAGCTGTTTTTT. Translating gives CASSVAGGFTGELFF.

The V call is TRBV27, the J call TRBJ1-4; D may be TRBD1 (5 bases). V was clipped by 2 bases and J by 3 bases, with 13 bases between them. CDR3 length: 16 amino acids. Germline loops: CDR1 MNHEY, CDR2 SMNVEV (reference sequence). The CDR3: CASSLRGVPANEKLFF. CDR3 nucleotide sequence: TGTGCCAGCAGTTTACGGGGGGTCCCAGCTAATGAAAAACTGTTTTTT.

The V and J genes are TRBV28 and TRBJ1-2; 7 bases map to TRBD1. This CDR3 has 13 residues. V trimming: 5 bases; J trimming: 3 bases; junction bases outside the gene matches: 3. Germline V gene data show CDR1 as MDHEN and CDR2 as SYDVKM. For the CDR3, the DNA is TGTGCCAGCAGTACCAGGGGGTACTATGGCTACACCTTC. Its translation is CASSTRGYYGYTF.

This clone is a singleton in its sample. This chain's CDR3 is CASSARGSGIAQYF. CDR3 DNA sequence: TGTGCCAGCAGTGCTCGTGGTAGCGGGATTGCGCAGTACTTC. The J gene is TRBJ2-7, the V gene TRBV2, with 8 bases that match TRBD2. From germline, CDR1 is SNHLY and CDR2 FYNNEI. The CDR3 is made up of 14 amino acids. J lost 9 bases, V lost 4 bases, and 11 bases had no gene match.

In DNA, the CDR3 is TGCGCCAGCAGCCCCGGACAGGGTCAAGAGACCCAGTACTTC. Translated: CASSPGQGQETQYF. This rearrangement joins TRBV5-1 to TRBJ2-5; 8 bases map to TRBD1. V lost 4 bases, J lost 2 bases, and 4 bases stayed unmatched. The CDR3 consists of 14 residues. Germline assignment: CDR1 SGHRS and CDR2 YFSETQ.

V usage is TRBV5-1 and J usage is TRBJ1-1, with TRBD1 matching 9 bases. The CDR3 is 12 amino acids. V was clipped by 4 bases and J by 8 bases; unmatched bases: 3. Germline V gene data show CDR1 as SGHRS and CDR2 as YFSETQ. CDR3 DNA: TGCGCCAGCAGCCTGGGACAGGGAGAAGCTTTCTTT. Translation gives CASSLGQGEAFF.

For the CDR3, the DNA is TGTGCCTGGAGATTGCTGGGGGGGACCTACGAGCAGTACTTC. Its protein is CAWRLLGGTYEQYF. This chain connects TRBV30 to TRBJ2-7, with 7 bases fitting TRBD2. The CDR3 totals 14 residues. CDR1 is GTSNPN, CDR2 SVGIG, per germline (reference sequence). Trimming cost V 3 bases and J 2 bases; bases outside gene matches: 7.

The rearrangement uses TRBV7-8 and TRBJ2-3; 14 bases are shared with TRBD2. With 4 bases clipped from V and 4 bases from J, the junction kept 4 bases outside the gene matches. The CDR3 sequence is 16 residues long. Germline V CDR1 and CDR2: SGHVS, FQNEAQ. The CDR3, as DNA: TGTGCCAGCAGCTATGGGACTAGCGGGAGTGCAGATACGCAGTATTTT. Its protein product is CASSYGTSGSADTQYF.

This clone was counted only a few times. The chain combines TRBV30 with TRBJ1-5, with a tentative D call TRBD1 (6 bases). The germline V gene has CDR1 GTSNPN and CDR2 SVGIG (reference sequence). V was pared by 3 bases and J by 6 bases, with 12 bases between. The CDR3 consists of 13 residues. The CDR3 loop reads CAWRAGDSQPQHF. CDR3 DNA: TGTGCCTGGAGGGCAGGGGATAGTCAGCCCCAGCATTTT.

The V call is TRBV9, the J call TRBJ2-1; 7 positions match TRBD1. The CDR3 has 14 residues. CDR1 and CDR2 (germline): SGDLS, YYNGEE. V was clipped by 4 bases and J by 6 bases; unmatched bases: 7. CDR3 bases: TGTGCCAGCAGCCGAAGACAGGGTAGCAATGAGCAGTTCTTC. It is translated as CASSRRQGSNEQFF.

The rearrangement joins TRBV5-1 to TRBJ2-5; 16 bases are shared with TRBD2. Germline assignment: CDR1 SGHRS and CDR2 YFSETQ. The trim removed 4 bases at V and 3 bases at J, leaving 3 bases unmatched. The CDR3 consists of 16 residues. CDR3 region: CASSPGLAGGKETQYF. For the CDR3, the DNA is TGCGCCAGCAGCCCGGGACTAGCGGGAGGGAAAGAGACCCAGTACTTC.

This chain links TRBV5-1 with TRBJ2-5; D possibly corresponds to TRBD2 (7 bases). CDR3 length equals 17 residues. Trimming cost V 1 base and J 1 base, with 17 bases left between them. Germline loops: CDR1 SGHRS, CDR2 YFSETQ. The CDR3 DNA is TGCGCCAGCAGCTTGTGGCGGGAGAGGGGGGCCCAAGAGACCCAGTACTTC. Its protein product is CASSLWRERGAQETQYF.

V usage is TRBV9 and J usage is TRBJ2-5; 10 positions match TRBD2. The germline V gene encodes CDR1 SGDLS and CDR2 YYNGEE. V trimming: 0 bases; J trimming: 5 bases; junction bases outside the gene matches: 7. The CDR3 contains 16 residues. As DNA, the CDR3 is TGTGCCAGCAGCGTAGAACTAGCGGGAATCATGGAGACCCAGTACTTC. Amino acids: CASSVELAGIMETQYF.

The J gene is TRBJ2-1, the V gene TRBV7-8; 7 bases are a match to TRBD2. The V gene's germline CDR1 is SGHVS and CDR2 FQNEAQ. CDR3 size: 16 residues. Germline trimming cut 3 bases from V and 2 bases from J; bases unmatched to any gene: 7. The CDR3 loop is CASSFSPSGTYNEQFF. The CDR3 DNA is TGTGCCAGCAGCTTCTCCCCTAGCGGTACCTACAATGAGCAGTTCTTC.

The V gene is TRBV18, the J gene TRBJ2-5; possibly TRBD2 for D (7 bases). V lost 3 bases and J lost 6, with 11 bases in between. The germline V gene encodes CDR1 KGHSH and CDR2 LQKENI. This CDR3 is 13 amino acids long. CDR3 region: CASSPGGRKTQYF. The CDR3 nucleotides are TGTGCCAGCTCACCGGGGGGGCGGAAGACCCAGTACTTC.

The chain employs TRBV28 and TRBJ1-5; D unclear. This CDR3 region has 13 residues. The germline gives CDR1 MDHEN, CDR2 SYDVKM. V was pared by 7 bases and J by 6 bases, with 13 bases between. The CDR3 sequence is CASTTLPGQPQHF. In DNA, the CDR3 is TGTGCCAGCACCACGCTCCCGGGTCAGCCCCAGCATTTT. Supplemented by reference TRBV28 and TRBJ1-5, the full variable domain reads DVKVTQSSRYLVKRTGEKVFLECVQDMDHENMFWYRQDPGLGLRLIYFSYDVKMKEKGDIPEGYSVSREKKERFSLILESASTNQTSMYLCASTTLPGQPQHFGDGTRLSIL.

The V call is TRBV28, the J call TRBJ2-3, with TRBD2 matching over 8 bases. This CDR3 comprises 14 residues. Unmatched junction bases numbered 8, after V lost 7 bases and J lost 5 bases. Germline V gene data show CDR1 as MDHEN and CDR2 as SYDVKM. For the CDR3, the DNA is TGTGCCAGCATTAGAGCGGGAGCGAAAGATACGCAGTATTTT. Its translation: CASIRAGAKDTQYF.

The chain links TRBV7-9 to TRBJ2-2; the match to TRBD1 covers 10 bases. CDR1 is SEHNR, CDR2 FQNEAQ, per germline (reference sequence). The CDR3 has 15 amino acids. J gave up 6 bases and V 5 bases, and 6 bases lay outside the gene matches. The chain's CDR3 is CASSLGQGVSGELFF. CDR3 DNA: TGTGCCAGCAGCCTAGGACAGGGGGTATCCGGGGAGCTGTTTTTT.

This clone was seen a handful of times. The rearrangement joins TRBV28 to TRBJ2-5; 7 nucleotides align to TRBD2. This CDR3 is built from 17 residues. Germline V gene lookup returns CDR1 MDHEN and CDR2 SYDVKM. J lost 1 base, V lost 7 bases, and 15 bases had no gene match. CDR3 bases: TGTGCCAGCAAGAAACAATTATGGGGGAGGGCCCAAGAGACCCAGTACTTC. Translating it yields CASKKQLWGRAQETQYF.

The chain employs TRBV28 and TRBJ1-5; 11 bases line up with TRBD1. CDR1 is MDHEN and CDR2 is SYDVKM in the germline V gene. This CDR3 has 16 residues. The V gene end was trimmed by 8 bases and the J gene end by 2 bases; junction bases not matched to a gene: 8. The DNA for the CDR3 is TGTGCCAGCGCACGGACAGGGGGCGCGGGCAATCAGCCCCAGCATTTT. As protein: CASARTGGAGNQPQHF.

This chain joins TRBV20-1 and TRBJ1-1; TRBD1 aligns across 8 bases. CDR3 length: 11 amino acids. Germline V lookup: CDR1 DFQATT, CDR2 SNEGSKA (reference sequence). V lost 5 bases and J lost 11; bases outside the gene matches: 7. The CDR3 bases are TGCAGTGCTTATGGACAGGGCCTCGCTTTCTTT. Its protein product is CSAYGQGLAFF.

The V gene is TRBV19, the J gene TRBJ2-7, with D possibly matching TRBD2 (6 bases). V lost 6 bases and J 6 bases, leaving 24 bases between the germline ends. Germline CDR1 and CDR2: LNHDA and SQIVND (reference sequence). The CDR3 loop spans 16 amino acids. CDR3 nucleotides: TGTGCCAGTAGCAATACCGGGGCGGGGAGGCTCTCCGAGCAGTACTTC. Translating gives CASSNTGAGRLSEQYF.

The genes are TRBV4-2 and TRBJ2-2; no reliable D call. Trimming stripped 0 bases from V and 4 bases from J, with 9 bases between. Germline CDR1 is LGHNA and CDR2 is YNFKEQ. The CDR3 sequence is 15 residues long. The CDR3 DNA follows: TGTGCCAGCAGCCAAGAATGGGCTACCACCGGGGAGCTGTTTTTT. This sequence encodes CASSQEWATTGELFF.

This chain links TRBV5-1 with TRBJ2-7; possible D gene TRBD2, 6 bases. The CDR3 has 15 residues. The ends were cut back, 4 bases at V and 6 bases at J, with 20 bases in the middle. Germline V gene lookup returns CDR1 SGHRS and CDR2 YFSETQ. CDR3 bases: TGCGCCAGCAGCCTAGGGACGGGGGTTGGGGTCGAGCAGTACTTC. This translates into CASSLGTGVGVEQYF.

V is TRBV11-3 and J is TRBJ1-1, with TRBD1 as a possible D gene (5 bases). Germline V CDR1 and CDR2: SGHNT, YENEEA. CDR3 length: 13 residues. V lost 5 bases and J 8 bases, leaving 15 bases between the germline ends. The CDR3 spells CASSVNQGMEAFF. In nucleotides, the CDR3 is TGTGCCAGCAGCGTAAACCAGGGAATGGAAGCTTTCTTT.

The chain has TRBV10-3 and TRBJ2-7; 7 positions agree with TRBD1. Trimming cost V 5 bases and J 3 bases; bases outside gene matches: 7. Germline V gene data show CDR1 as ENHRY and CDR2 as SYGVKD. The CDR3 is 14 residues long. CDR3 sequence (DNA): TGTGCCATCAGTCCGGGGACAGCGAACTACGAGCAGTACTTC. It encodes CAISPGTANYEQYF.